One sample yielded the 32 T cell receptor beta chains listed below, sequenced in a study of early T cells in non-severe SARS-CoV-2 infection. MiXCR, run by TCRdb on the 5' RACE reads, gives a single entry per CDR3 protein. Of some 61,000 distinct CDR3 sequences listed, about a tenth are singletons. Sequencing used whole blood. The receptor source for this set is an adult who was a healthcare worker with PCR-confirmed SARS-CoV-2 infection or an uninfected control (not recorded which).

V and J are TRBV7-2 and TRBJ2-7; D call uncertain. This CDR3 spans 11 amino acids. CDR1 SGHTA and CDR2 FQGNSA come from the germline V gene. Trimming took 2 bases from V and 8 from J, leaving 7 bases between them. The DNA for the CDR3 is TGTGCCAGCAGCTTATTGGTACAGCAGTACTTC. It yields the protein CASSLLVQQYF.

This clonotype has at least ten counts. The rearrangement joins TRBV11-2 to TRBJ2-3; TRBD1 matches at 7 bases. This CDR3 spans 16 amino acids. Germline CDR1 reads SGHAT; CDR2 reads FQNNGV. Trimming cost V 4 bases and J 0 bases; bases outside gene matches: 7. The CDR3 region is CASSSLYRGSTDTQYF. The DNA of the CDR3 is TGTGCCAGCAGCTCCCTATACAGGGGAAGCACAGATACGCAGTATTTT.

At least ten counts were recorded for this clonotype. V is TRBV25-1 and J is TRBJ2-3, with TRBD2 identical over 7 bases. The V gene's germline CDR1 is MGHDK and CDR2 SYGVNS. V trimming: 1 base; J trimming: 1 base; junction bases outside the gene matches: 5. This CDR3 has 16 amino acids. CDR3 DNA: TGTGCCAGCAGTGAATCGCCTAGCGGTGGCACAGATACGCAGTATTTT. It translates to CASSESPSGGTDTQYF.

This chain links TRBV7-6 with TRBJ1-1; D remains unclear. The CDR3 totals 16 residues. V dropped 0 bases and J dropped 1 base, with 12 bases sitting between them. The germline V gene encodes CDR1 SGHVS and CDR2 FNYEAQ. In nucleotides, the CDR3 is TGTGCCAGCAGCTTAGCGGATCCAGGAACGAACACTGAAGCTTTCTTT. The encoded protein is CASSLADPGTNTEAFF.

The rearrangement links TRBV6-1 to TRBJ2-3; the match to TRBD2 covers 9 bases. The V segment lost 4 bases and the J segment 0 bases; nucleotides outside the gene matches: 5. CDR1 is MNHNS, CDR2 SASEGT, per germline. This CDR3 contains 16 residues. CDR3 residues: CASSGRGGFSTDTQYF. The CDR3 nucleotides read TGTGCCAGCAGTGGGCGGGGGGGCTTTAGCACAGATACGCAGTATTTT.

This clonotype was picked up a small number of times. The chain couples TRBV12-3 or TRBV12-4 to TRBJ2-7; 8 nucleotides align to TRBD2. The CDR3 has 14 residues. The J segment lost 3 bases and the V segment lost 1 base, leaving 2 bases of the junction unmatched. For the CDR3, the DNA is TGTGCCAGCAGTTTAGAGCGGGGGATCTACGAGCAGTACTTC. Its protein product is CASSLERGIYEQYF.

This clonotype occurred many times. The CDR3 region is CASSQDLLAGGRRETQYF. CDR3 bases: TGTGCCAGCAGCCAAGATCTCTTAGCGGGGGGTAGGAGGGAGACCCAGTACTTC. This rearrangement joins TRBV4-2 to TRBJ2-5, with 10 bases fitting TRBD2. Germline CDR1 is LGHNA and CDR2 is YNFKEQ. Trimming took 0 bases from V and 5 from J; bases not matched to a gene: 12. The CDR3 totals 18 residues.

As DNA, the CDR3 is TGTGCCAGCAGCTCCCGACAGGGGAAGAACACCGGGGAGCTGTTTTTT. Translated: CASSSRQGKNTGELFF. The V call is TRBV7-6, the J call TRBJ2-2; TRBD1 aligns across 8 bases. From germline, CDR1 is SGHVS and CDR2 FNYEAQ. Unmatched junction bases numbered 5, after V lost 4 bases and J lost 1 base. The CDR3 is made up of 16 amino acids.

On this clonotype itself: Just one base apart from a much larger clone, this may be a read error. This chain links TRBV6-5 with TRBJ2-1, with 10 nucleotides matching TRBD2. The V gene's germline CDR1 is MNHEY and CDR2 SVGAGI. The CDR3 is made up of 15 amino acids. Trimming removed 2 bases from V and 9 bases from J; junction bases left unmatched: 7. Here the CDR3 reads CASSYRSGGVVEQFF. The DNA of the CDR3 is TGTGCCAGCAGTTACAGGAGCGGGGGGGTGGTTGAGCAGTTCTTC.

CDR3: CASTSRVQAKNIQYF. In nucleotides, the CDR3 is TGTGCCAGCACCTCGAGGGTTCAAGCCAAAAACATTCAGTACTTC. The chain recombines TRBV12-3 or TRBV12-4 with TRBJ2-4; possibly TRBD2 for D (5 bases). The CDR3 length is 15 residues. Trimming removed 7 bases from V and 0 bases from J, with 13 bases in between.

Of note for this clonotype: A read error may account for a junction end that differs from germline. The chain recombines TRBV4-1 with TRBJ1-6; TRBD1 might be the D (5 bases). The CDR3 totals 16 residues. Germline CDR1 reads MGHRA; CDR2 reads YSYEKL. The CDR3 nucleotides are TGCGCCAGCAGCCGGGACGCCCAGGACCTAAATTCACCCCCCCACTTT. Encoded protein: CASSRDAQDLNSPPHF.

This clonotype appeared many times. V is TRBV10-2 and J is TRBJ2-2; weak D call: TRBD2 (5 bases). Per the germline V gene, CDR1 is WSHSY and CDR2 is SAAADI. V lost 3 bases and J lost 7, with 15 bases in between. CDR3 length: 15 amino acids. CDR3 region: CASSERAIAIGELFF. Written as DNA, the CDR3 is TGCGCCAGCAGTGAACGAGCGATAGCGATCGGGGAGCTGTTTTTT.

This clonotype was seen a handful of times. The CDR3 reads CASSLADTSTDTQYF. CDR3 nucleotides: TGTGCCAGCAGCTTAGCGGATACTAGCACAGATACGCAGTATTTT. The chain is built from TRBV7-9 and TRBJ2-3; D unclear. V lost 0 bases, J lost 0 bases, and 7 bases lay in between. From germline, CDR1 is SEHNR and CDR2 FQNEAQ (reference sequence). The CDR3 runs 15 residues.

CDR3 sequence: CASSPAGTGGYGYTF. The CDR3 DNA is TGTGCCAGCTCACCAGCCGGGACAGGGGGCTATGGCTACACCTTC. The chain uses TRBV18 and TRBJ1-2, with 11 bases fitting TRBD1. This CDR3 has 15 amino acids. With V trimmed by 2 bases and J by 4 bases, 3 bases remained unmatched. Germline loops: CDR1 KGHSH, CDR2 LQKENI.

The sample holds many counts of this clonotype. The chain combines TRBV27 with TRBJ2-1; 7 nucleotides match TRBD2. The CDR3 length is 14 residues. CDR1 and CDR2 (germline): MNHEY, SMNVEV (reference sequence). The J segment lost 8 bases and the V segment lost 5 bases, leaving 9 bases of the junction unmatched. CDR3 sequence reads: CASSPEGLFDEQFF. In nucleotides, the CDR3 is TGTGCCAGCAGTCCCGAGGGACTATTCGATGAGCAGTTCTTC.

In its sample, this clonotype was seen a few times. The gene calls are TRBV11-2 and TRBJ2-5; TRBD2 might be the D (6 bases). The CDR3 consists of 15 residues. Trimming removed 0 bases at V and 5 bases at J, with 13 bases between. The V gene's germline CDR1 is SGHAT and CDR2 FQNNGV. This CDR3 reads CASSLDQGRGETQYF. The CDR3 nucleotides read TGTGCCAGCAGCTTAGATCAAGGGCGGGGCGAGACCCAGTACTTC.

This clonotype has just a few counts. V usage is TRBV27 and J usage is TRBJ1-2; 7 bases are shared with TRBD1. The CDR3 has 15 amino acids. Germline CDR1 reads MNHEY; CDR2 reads SMNVEV (reference sequence). The V segment lost 0 bases and the J segment 2 bases; nucleotides outside the gene matches: 3. CDR3 sequence (DNA): TGTGCCAGCAGTTTATCAACAGGGGTCAACTATGGCTACACCTTC. Translation: CASSLSTGVNYGYTF.

This clonotype was found many times. The chain employs TRBV3-1 and TRBJ1-1, with D tentatively TRBD1 (5 bases). Germline assignment: CDR1 LGHDT and CDR2 YNNKEL (reference sequence). The CDR3 totals 14 residues. Between the trimmed V and J ends, which lost 3 bases and 4 bases, there was a span of 12 bases. This CDR3 is CASSHNLGPTEAFF. CDR3 nucleotides: TGTGCCAGCAGCCACAATCTGGGACCCACTGAAGCTTTCTTT.

This clonotype was counted a few times. The chain employs TRBV4-1 and TRBJ1-1; D gene ambiguous. The CDR3 runs 13 residues. In germline, CDR1 is MGHRA, CDR2 YSYEKL. Trimming stripped 5 bases from V and 1 base from J, with 8 bases between. The CDR3 loop is CASSFRWNTEAFF. The CDR3 DNA reads as TGCGCCAGCAGCTTCAGATGGAACACTGAAGCTTTCTTT.

This clonotype was recorded a few times. The chain uses TRBV7-9 and TRBJ2-1; D is perhaps TRBD1 or TRBD2 (5 bases each). The CDR3 loop spans 14 amino acids. Germline V gene data show CDR1 as SEHNR and CDR2 as FQNEAQ (reference sequence). Trimming pared 1 base from V and 6 bases from J, leaving 10 bases between. CDR3 DNA sequence: TGTGCCAGCAGCTTAGAAGCAGGGACCAATGAGCAGTTCTTC. Its protein is CASSLEAGTNEQFF.

The rearrangement uses TRBV7-6 and TRBJ2-1; 7 bases agree with TRBD2. V gave up 8 bases and J gave up 0 bases; unmatched junction bases: 16. The CDR3 has 18 amino acids. CDR1 SGHVS and CDR2 FNYEAQ come from the germline V gene. Written as DNA, the CDR3 is TGTGCCAGCCCTCGTGGTAGCGGGCGGATAAGCTCCTACAATGAGCAGTTCTTC. Translated: CASPRGSGRISSYNEQFF. Drawing the rest from reference TRBV7-6 and TRBJ2-1, the complete variable domain is GAGVSQSPRYKVTKRGQDVALRCDPISGHVSLYWYRQALGQGPEFLTYFNYEAQQDKSGLPNDRFSAERPEGSISTLTIQRTEQRDSAMYRCASPRGSGRISSYNEQFFGPGTRLTVL.

This clonotype was counted a few times. The rearrangement uses TRBV7-2 and TRBJ2-6; D is possibly TRBD1 (6 bases). Trimming took off 5 bases at V and 3 bases at J, with 11 bases between the two ends. The CDR3 extends over 15 amino acids. Germline-derived CDR1 and CDR2 are SGHTA and FQGNSA. The CDR3 is CASSKTGLGANVLTF. The CDR3 nucleotides read TGTGCCAGCAGCAAAACAGGGCTTGGGGCCAACGTCCTGACTTTC.

The sample holds a few counts of this clonotype. The chain has TRBV7-6 and TRBJ2-5, with D perhaps matching TRBD1 (6 bases). Trimming left V 2 bases short and J 1 base short, with 11 bases between. The CDR3 has 15 amino acids. Germline CDR1 is SGHVS and CDR2 is FNYEAQ. CDR3 nucleotide sequence: TGTGCCAGCAGCTTATTTCGGACAGCCCAAGAGACCCAGTACTTC. As protein: CASSLFRTAQETQYF.

This sequence joins TRBV30 and TRBJ1-3, with D hard to call. V gave up 3 bases and J gave up 0 bases, with 15 bases separating them. The germline CDR1 and CDR2 sequences are GTSNPN and SVGIG (reference sequence). This CDR3 spans 16 amino acids. The CDR3 DNA reads as TGTGCCTGGAGCATGTTAGGGTCTTACTCTGGAAACACCATATATTTT. This gives the protein CAWSMLGSYSGNTIYF.

The chain carries TRBV10-3 and TRBJ2-5; 7 nucleotides match TRBD1. Germline lookup yields CDR1 ENHRY and CDR2 SYGVKD. V dropped 0 bases and J dropped 3; count of bases not matched to a gene: 4. The CDR3 is 15 residues long. CDR3 amino acids: CAISESRRGKETQYF. The DNA for the CDR3 is TGTGCCATCAGTGAGTCCCGCAGGGGGAAAGAGACCCAGTACTTC.

The chain couples TRBV3-1 to TRBJ1-1; the match to TRBD1 covers 8 bases. Germline assignment: CDR1 LGHDT and CDR2 YNNKEL (reference sequence). This CDR3 spans 14 amino acids. J was trimmed by 8 bases and V by 4 bases; bases with no gene match: 9. The CDR3 nucleotides read TGTGCCAGCAGCCCAAGCCCCCAGGGGGCAGAAGCTTTCTTT. It codes for CASSPSPQGAEAFF.

The chain has TRBV3-1 and TRBJ2-2; D not certain. The CDR3 extends over 12 amino acids. The germline CDR1 and CDR2 sequences are LGHDT and YNNKEL (reference sequence). With 3 bases removed from V and 8 bases from J, the gap between germline ends came to 7 bases. CDR3 bases: TGTGCCAGCAGCCAGGCCTTAGGGGAGCTGTTTTTT. This codes for CASSQALGELFF. The full variable domain, rest sourced from reference TRBV3-1 and TRBJ2-2, is DTAVSQTPKYLVTQMGNDKSIKCEQNLGHDTMYWYKQDSKKFLKIMFSYNNKELIINETVPNRFSPKSPDKAHLNLHINSLELGDSAVYFCASSQALGELFFGEGSRLTVL.

The chain couples TRBV18 to TRBJ2-1, with 8 bases matching TRBD2. The V gene end was trimmed by 5 bases and the J gene end by 2 bases; junction bases not matched to a gene: 5. Germline values: CDR1 KGHSH, CDR2 LQKENI. This CDR3 has 15 amino acids. This CDR3 is CASSYGGGTYNEQFF. For the CDR3, the DNA is TGTGCCAGCTCATACGGGGGGGGCACCTACAATGAGCAGTTCTTC. The complete variable domain, with remaining parts taken from reference TRBV18 and TRBJ2-1, reads NAGVMQNPRHLVRRRGQEARLRCSPMKGHSHVYWYRQLPEEGLKFMVYLQKENIIDESGMPKERFSAEFPKEGPSILRIQQVVRGDSAAYFCASSYGGGTYNEQFFGPGTRLTVL.

The CDR3 DNA sequence: TGTGCCAGTAATACCGGCTTTTATGGCTACACCTTC. It translates to CASNTGFYGYTF. The chain recombines TRBV19 with TRBJ1-2; the D is unclear. This CDR3 region has 12 residues. Germline CDR1 is LNHDA and CDR2 is SQIVND (reference sequence). Trimming stripped 7 bases from V and 5 bases from J, with 11 bases between.

This clonotype was seen repeatedly, ten times or more. The chain is built from TRBV6-1 and TRBJ2-1; TRBD2 is a possible D gene (5 bases). V lost 2 bases to trimming and J lost 8 bases, with 16 bases between them. Germline assignment: CDR1 MNHNS and CDR2 SASEGT. The CDR3 covers 15 residues. Here the CDR3 DNA reads TGTGCCAGCAGTGAATGGCTAGCAGGTGGGGATGAGCAGTTCTTC. This sequence encodes CASSEWLAGGDEQFF.

This clonotype was observed a few times. The V call is TRBV6-6, the J call TRBJ2-7, with D maybe TRBD1 (6 bases). CDR3 length: 14 residues. The ends were cut back, 6 bases at V and 0 bases at J, with 12 bases in the middle. Germline loops: CDR1 MNHNY, CDR2 SVGAGI (reference sequence). The CDR3, as DNA: TGTGCCAGCAGCAGAACAGGGAGCTCCTACGAGCAGTACTTC. Translated, it gives CASSRTGSSYEQYF.

The chain carries TRBV6-2 or TRBV6-3 and TRBJ1-5; D not certain. V shed 6 bases and J shed 4 bases, with 7 bases lying between them. CDR3 length: 12 amino acids. CDR1 is MNHEY, CDR2 SVGEGT, per germline. CDR3: CASRDSNQPQHF. The CDR3 coding sequence is TGTGCCAGCAGGGACTCGAATCAGCCCCAGCATTTT.